This TCR beta chain was identified during a study of response to subunit inactivated influenza vaccine. Whole-study findings and limits: It was suggested by the authors that few new T cells are recruited by each seasonal influenza vaccination.

This clonotype was observed a few times. What it recognizes is unknown. TCRdb itself ran the RT-PCR reads through MiXCR, one entry per CDR3 protein. The sample lists about half a million distinct CDR3 sequences, approximately 7.1% occurring once. Material: PBMCs from blood, obtained roughly 24 months after vaccination. This clonotype was sampled from a man aged 45-69 years who received an inactivated influenza vaccine.

CDR3 DNA sequence: TGTGCCAGCAGTTACTCGACTTCGTCCCAAGAGACCCAGTACTTC. Translated, it gives CASSYSTSSQETQYF. The chain links TRBV6-2 or TRBV6-3 to TRBJ2-5; D not resolved. Germline V gene lookup returns CDR1 MNHEY and CDR2 SVGEGT. The CDR3 contains 15 residues. V lost 0 bases to trimming and J lost 1 base, with 9 bases between them.